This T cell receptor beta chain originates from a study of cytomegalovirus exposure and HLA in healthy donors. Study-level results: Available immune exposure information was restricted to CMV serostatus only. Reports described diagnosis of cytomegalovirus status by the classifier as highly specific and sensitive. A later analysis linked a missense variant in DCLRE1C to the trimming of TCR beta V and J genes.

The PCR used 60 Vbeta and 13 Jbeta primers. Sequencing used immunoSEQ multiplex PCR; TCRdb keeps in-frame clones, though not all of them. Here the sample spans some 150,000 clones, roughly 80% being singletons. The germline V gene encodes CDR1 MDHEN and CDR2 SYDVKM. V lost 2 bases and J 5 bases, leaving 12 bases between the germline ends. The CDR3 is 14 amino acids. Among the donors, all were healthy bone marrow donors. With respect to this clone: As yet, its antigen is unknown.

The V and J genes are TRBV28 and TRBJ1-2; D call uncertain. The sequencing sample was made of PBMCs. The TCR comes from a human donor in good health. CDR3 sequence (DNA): TGTGCCAGCAGTTTACTGGGCCAGAAGTATGGCTACACCTTC. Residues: CASSLLGQKYGYTF.